This record concerns one T cell receptor (beta chain) sequence. Antigen specificity is unknown. V shed 5 bases and J shed 0 bases, with 11 bases lying between them. This CDR3 has 15 residues. Germline lookup yields CDR1 SGHAT and CDR2 FQNNGV. Profiled with immunoSEQ multiplex PCR; TCRdb holds only in-frame clones, not every one. The sample contains roughly 100,000 clones, over 60% of which appear only once. This sample was taken from a study of Ad26.COV2.S vaccination and SARS-CoV-2 variants. Study results and caveats: Those who received vaccine or placebo ended up with similar non-spike TCR breadth. Vaccine recipients had higher spike-specific TCR breadth than placebo recipients.

Sequenced material: peripheral blood, taken after recovery from COVID-19. The sequence derives from a human donor who had recovered from COVID-19. The J gene is TRBJ2-1, the V gene TRBV11-2; possibly TRBD1 for D (5 bases). The CDR3 loop reads CASSPRESSYNEQFF. CDR3 nucleotides: TGTGCCAGCAGCCCCAGGGAAAGCTCCTACAATGAGCAGTTCTTC.